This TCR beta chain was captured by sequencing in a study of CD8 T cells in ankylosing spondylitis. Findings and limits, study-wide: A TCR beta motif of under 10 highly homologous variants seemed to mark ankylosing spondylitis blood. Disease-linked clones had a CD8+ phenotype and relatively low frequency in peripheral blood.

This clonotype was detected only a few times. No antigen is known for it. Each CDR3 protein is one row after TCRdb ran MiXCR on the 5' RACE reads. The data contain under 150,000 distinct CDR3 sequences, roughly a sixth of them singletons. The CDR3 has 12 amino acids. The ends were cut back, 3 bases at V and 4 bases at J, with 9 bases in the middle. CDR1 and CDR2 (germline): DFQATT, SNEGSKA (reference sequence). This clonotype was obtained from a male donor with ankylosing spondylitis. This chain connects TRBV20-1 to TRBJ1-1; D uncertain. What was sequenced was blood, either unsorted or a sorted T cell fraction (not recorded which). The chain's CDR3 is CSARPLGTEAFF. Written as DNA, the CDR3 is TGCAGTGCTAGGCCCTTGGGCACTGAAGCTTTCTTT.